This T cell receptor (beta chain) was observed in a study of blood T cell repertoires in COVID-19. Overall study context: Specimens from acute and convalescent COVID-19 originated in the United States, Italy and Spain. PBMCs, B-cell-depleted T cells, or T cells provided the cDNA or gDNA that made up the material.

Points on this clone: The junction does not match germline at one end; this may be a read error.

Authors' methods: The authors estimated nucleated cell counts from reference gene primer amplification. Sequencing was performed with immunoSEQ multiplex PCR; in TCRdb, only in-frame clones are kept and a portion is missing. V and J calls plus clone size are reproduced from that table; the DNA served to infer D and trimming. This table has 200,000 to 250,000 clones, approximately 80% appearing once. Cohorts were based on clinical histories the participants reported. Germline V CDR1 and CDR2: MNHEY, SVGAGI. The CDR3 is made up of 12 amino acids. Material for sequencing was PBMCs or T cells enriched from blood (not recorded which). This sequence was found in a woman aged 60-75 years who had recovered from COVID-19. The rearrangement links TRBV6-5 to TRBJ2-2; possible D gene TRBD1, 7 bases. CDR3 DNA: TGTGCCAGCAGGGATCAGGAGGGGGCGCTGTTTTTT. It yields the protein CASRDQEGALFF.